Listed here are 25 T cell receptor beta chains from one sample, sequenced in a study of blood T cell repertoires in COVID-19. Repertoires were generated with immunoSEQ multiplex PCR, while TCRdb's copy carries only in-frame clones and drops some. The top ten hold around 0.7% of the sample, which has approximately 470,000 clones, approximately 90% seen once. Sequencing input: PBMCs or T cells enriched from blood (not recorded which). Receptors were obtained from a woman between 18 and 29 years old who had recovered from COVID-19.

The chain employs TRBV19 and TRBJ2-5, with a weak D call TRBD2 (5 bases). Germline V lookup: CDR1 LNHDA, CDR2 SQIVND (reference sequence). V shed 5 bases and J shed 3 bases, with 13 bases lying between them. This CDR3 is 14 amino acids long. The CDR3 DNA sequence: TGTGCCAGTAGTTCAATCTTACTAGAAGAGACCCAGTACTTC. Protein sequence: CASSSILLEETQYF.

CDR3: CSASIHGRESNQPQHF. The CDR3 DNA is TGCAGTGCTAGTATTCATGGCAGGGAAAGCAATCAGCCCCAGCATTTT. This chain joins TRBV20-1 and TRBJ1-5, with D possibly matching TRBD1 (5 bases). Germline CDR1 DFQATT, CDR2 SNEGSKA (reference sequence). The CDR3 length is 16 residues. Trimming left V 3 bases short and J 1 base short, with 16 bases between.

This chain uses TRBV29-1 with TRBJ2-1, with 13 positions matching TRBD2. Germline lookup yields CDR1 SQVTM and CDR2 ANQGSEA. V was pared by 8 bases and J by 4 bases, with 8 bases of the junction left unmatched. The length of the CDR3 is 15 residues. CDR3 DNA: TGCAGCTCCGGGGGGACTAGCGGGGCTTACAATGAGCAGTTCTTC. This translates into CSSGGTSGAYNEQFF.

The chain joins TRBV29-1 to TRBJ2-5, with a weak D call TRBD2 (6 bases). The CDR3 runs to 14 residues. Germline CDR1 and CDR2: SQVTM and ANQGSEA. V gave up 1 base and J gave up 8 bases, with 17 bases separating them. CDR3 sequence reads: CSVEGRAAWGTQYF. The DNA for the CDR3 is TGCAGCGTTGAAGGGAGGGCGGCCTGGGGAACCCAGTACTTC.

This clone has only one observation. V and J are TRBV28 and TRBJ2-1, with 7 bases lining up with TRBD1. CDR1 and CDR2 from the germline V gene are MDHEN and SYDVKM. This CDR3 is built from 17 residues. V gave up 6 bases and J gave up 2 bases; unmatched junction bases: 13. The CDR3 loop is CASRPPTGKNTYNEQFF. CDR3 DNA: TGTGCCAGCAGACCCCCGACAGGGAAAAATACCTACAATGAGCAGTTCTTC.

This clone has a single count. The chain joins TRBV5-4 to TRBJ1-4; D uncertain. Germline CDR1 reads SGHNT; CDR2 reads YYREEE (reference sequence). Trimming took off 3 bases at V and 0 bases at J, with 9 bases between the two ends. This CDR3 region has 15 residues. DNA of the CDR3: TGTGCCAGCAGCTCGGACTATGCAACTAATGAAAAACTGTTTTTT. Translated, it gives CASSSDYATNEKLFF.

This sequence joins TRBV7-9 and TRBJ1-4, with D possibly matching TRBD1 (6 bases). The CDR3 is 16 residues long. In germline, CDR1 is SEHNR, CDR2 FQNEAQ (reference sequence). V shed 5 bases and J shed 3 bases, with 16 bases lying between them. CDR3 residues: CASSRDIWRSNEKLFF. DNA of the CDR3: TGTGCCAGCAGCCGGGACATCTGGAGGTCTAATGAAAAACTGTTTTTT.

The genes are TRBV2 and TRBJ1-2, with D possibly TRBD1 on 6 matching bases. With 7 bases removed from V and 3 bases from J, the gap between germline ends came to 15 bases. The germline gives CDR1 SNHLY, CDR2 FYNNEI. This CDR3 has 14 amino acids. CDR3 coding DNA: TGTGCCAGCACCCGCGGACAGATTTACTATGGCTACACCTTC. This encodes CASTRGQIYYGYTF.

The CDR3 nucleotides read TGTGCCAGCAGCTTACCTGAGGAGACCCAGTACTTC. It is translated as CASSLPEETQYF. The rearrangement joins TRBV7-6 to TRBJ2-5; D not certain. This CDR3 is 12 amino acids long. Germline CDR1 reads SGHVS; CDR2 reads FNYEAQ. V was shortened by 2 bases and J by 5 bases, with 6 bases between the two germline ends.

The rearrangement joins TRBV20-1 to TRBJ2-7; the D gene is possibly TRBD1 (6 bases). V shed 5 bases and J shed 3 bases, with 8 bases lying between them. This CDR3 has 11 amino acids. Germline values: CDR1 DFQATT, CDR2 SNEGSKA (reference sequence). The CDR3 here is CSAEGVYEQYF. CDR3 in DNA: TGCAGTGCTGAGGGGGTCTACGAGCAGTACTTC.

The chain carries TRBV28 and TRBJ1-1; 9 nucleotides line up with TRBD1. The germline V gene encodes CDR1 MDHEN and CDR2 SYDVKM. The length of the CDR3 is 16 residues. The CDR3 spells CASAGQGLSMNTEAFF. Here the CDR3 DNA reads TGTGCATCCGCGGGACAGGGACTATCCATGAACACTGAAGCTTTCTTT. Complete variable domain (other parts from reference TRBV28 and TRBJ1-1): DVKVTQSSRYLVKRTGEKVFLECVQDMDHENMFWYRQDPGLGLRLIYFSYDVKMKEKGDIPEGYSVSREKKERFSLILESASTNQTSMYLCASAGQGLSMNTEAFFGQGTRLTVV.

The chain combines TRBV3-1 (or the pseudogene TRBV3-2) with TRBJ1-6, with 9 bases identical to TRBD1. CDR3 size: 15 residues. V was clipped by 4 bases and J by 9 bases; unmatched bases: 7. Germline-derived CDR1 and CDR2 are LGHDT and YNNKEL (reference sequence). For the CDR3, the DNA is TGTGCCAGCAGCCCCCGTCGGGGACAGGGTTCACCCCTCCACTTT. Protein product: CASSPRRGQGSPLHF.

The chain combines TRBV5-4 with TRBJ2-7; possible D gene TRBD1, 5 bases. The ends were cut back, 0 bases at V and 3 bases at J, with 13 bases in the middle. Per the germline V gene, CDR1 is SGHNT and CDR2 is YYREEE (reference sequence). CDR3 size: 15 residues. CDR3 amino acids: CASSLDTGSYYEQYF. CDR3 DNA: TGTGCCAGCAGCTTGGATACAGGATCCTACTACGAGCAGTACTTC.

The CDR3 region is CASSPGQGEREKLFF. CDR3 in DNA: TGTGCCAGCAGCCCCGGACAGGGGGAACGAGAAAAACTGTTTTTT. The rearrangement links TRBV6-5 to TRBJ1-4; 10 positions agree with TRBD1. This CDR3 is 15 amino acids long. The germline gives CDR1 MNHEY, CDR2 SVGAGI. J was trimmed by 8 bases and V by 6 bases; bases with no gene match: 9.

This rearrangement joins TRBV28 to TRBJ1-2; the match to TRBD1 covers 7 bases. Germline lookup yields CDR1 MDHEN and CDR2 SYDVKM. The CDR3 loop spans 14 amino acids. The J segment lost 2 bases and the V segment lost 3 bases, leaving 3 bases of the junction unmatched. CDR3 region: CASSFGGQNYGYTF. The CDR3 nucleotides are TGTGCCAGCAGTTTTGGGGGACAGAACTATGGCTACACCTTC.

The chain uses TRBV24-1 and TRBJ2-1; 10 nucleotides align to TRBD2. The J segment lost 8 bases and the V segment lost 3 bases, leaving 6 bases of the junction unmatched. The CDR3 contains 15 residues. From germline, CDR1 is KGHDR and CDR2 SFDVKD. The CDR3 DNA reads as TGTGCCACCAGTGATCCGAGCGGGGGGGCGGATGAGCAGTTCTTC. This gives the protein CATSDPSGGADEQFF.

The genes are TRBV21-1 and TRBJ1-1. TRBV21-1 is reported as a pseudogene. There are 15 residues in the CDR3. CDR3 in amino acids: CASSALPTLYTEAFF. In DNA, the CDR3 is TGTGCCAGCAGCGCGCTTCCCACTTTATACACTGAAGCTTTCTTT.

The chain combines TRBV25-1 with TRBJ1-1, with TRBD1 as a possible D gene (5 bases). V was clipped by 3 bases and J by 6 bases, with 17 bases between them. Germline CDR1 is MGHDK and CDR2 is SYGVNS. The CDR3 is made up of 15 amino acids. CDR3 amino acids: CASSDNTGEKAEAFF. DNA for the CDR3: TGTGCCAGCAGTGATAACACGGGGGAAAAAGCTGAAGCTTTCTTT.

The chain combines TRBV12-3 or TRBV12-4 with TRBJ2-1, with D possibly being TRBD1 (6 bases). V lost 10 bases to trimming and J lost 2 bases, with 12 bases between them. The CDR3 covers 13 residues. The CDR3 loop reads CAISQGPYNEQFF. The CDR3 region has the DNA TGTGCCATTTCACAGGGCCCCTACAATGAGCAGTTCTTC.

The chain is built from TRBV28 and TRBJ2-3; 7 positions agree with TRBD1. The CDR3 loop spans 15 amino acids. J was trimmed by 2 bases and V by 5 bases; bases with no gene match: 7. Germline V CDR1 and CDR2: MDHEN, SYDVKM. Here the CDR3 DNA reads TGTGCCAGCAGTCTACCGGGACAGAACACAGATACGCAGTATTTT. As protein: CASSLPGQNTDTQYF.

This sequence joins TRBV14 and TRBJ2-1; perhaps TRBD2 as D (6 bases). This CDR3 has 17 residues. Trimming removed 3 bases from V and 2 bases from J, with 17 bases in between. Germline CDR1 SGHDN, CDR2 FVKESK. CDR3 amino acids: CASSQRKDGGAYNEQFF. The DNA of the CDR3 is TGTGCCAGCAGCCAGAGGAAAGATGGAGGGGCCTACAATGAGCAGTTCTTC.

This chain uses TRBV7-9 with TRBJ2-7, with unresolved D. V lost 10 bases to trimming and J lost 12 bases, with 25 bases between them. The CDR3 spans 13 residues. In germline, CDR1 is SEHNR, CDR2 FQNEAQ (reference sequence). The CDR3 is CATARLGRIAMYF. The CDR3 nucleotides read TGTGCCACCGCTCGCCTAGGAAGGATCGCCATGTACTTC.

This rearrangement joins TRBV30 to TRBJ1-2; TRBD1 is a possible D gene (6 bases). Deletions cut 4 bases from V and 2 bases from J, with 11 bases between. Germline V CDR1 and CDR2: GTSNPN, SVGIG (reference sequence). CDR3 length: 13 residues. In DNA form, the CDR3 reads TGTGCCTGGACTTTGGACAGAAACTATGGCTACACCTTC. Translating it yields CAWTLDRNYGYTF.

This clone was observed once. The chain has TRBV7-8 and TRBJ2-1; no firm D call. The length of the CDR3 is 13 residues. Trimming shortened V by 2 bases and J by 8 bases, and 10 bases separated the two germline ends. Germline V gene lookup returns CDR1 SGHVS and CDR2 FQNEAQ. CDR3 sequence (DNA): TGTGCCAGCAGCTTAAATTTCGTCGATGAGCAGTTCTTC. Translation gives CASSLNFVDEQFF. Variable domain in full (rest from reference TRBV7-8 and TRBJ2-1): GAGVSQSPRYKVAKRGQDVALRCDPISGHVSLFWYQQALGQGPEFLTYFQNEAQLDKSGLPSDRFFAERPEGSVSTLKIQRTQQEDSAVYLCASSLNFVDEQFFGPGTRLTVL.

With regard to this clone: Other DNA sequences from this sample encode an identical CDR3 as well. This sequence joins TRBV28 and TRBJ2-5; D ambiguous. This CDR3 contains 11 residues. Germline CDR1 and CDR2: MDHEN and SYDVKM. Trimming took off 4 bases at V and 4 bases at J, with 4 bases between the two ends. The CDR3, as DNA: TGTGCCAGCAGTTCAGGAGAGACCCAGTACTTC. It translates to CASSSGETQYF.